This TCR beta chain was sequenced for a study of CD8 T cells in Susac syndrome. About 0.45 to 1 ug RNA was reverse transcribed with random hexamers. TCR beta CDR3 was amplified by immunoSEQ multiplex PCR. This amplification extended across 54 Vbeta and 13 Jbeta segments. TCRdb reprocessed the immunoSEQ multiplex PCR reads with MiXCR, giving one entry per CDR3 protein. The table includes 150,000 to 200,000 distinct CDR3 sequences, 93% detected once. Germline V lookup: CDR1 SGDLS, CDR2 YYNGEE. V dropped 5 bases and J dropped 8; count of bases not matched to a gene: 12. This CDR3 is built from 14 residues.

This rearrangement joins TRBV9 to TRBJ1-2; TRBD1 matches at 7 bases. This TCR derives from a human donor in good health. The source material was CD4+ T cells from PBMCs. CDR3 bases: TGTGCCAGCAGGTCGCCGGGGAGGGGGCTCGGCTACACCTTC. Translated, it gives CASRSPGRGLGYTF.